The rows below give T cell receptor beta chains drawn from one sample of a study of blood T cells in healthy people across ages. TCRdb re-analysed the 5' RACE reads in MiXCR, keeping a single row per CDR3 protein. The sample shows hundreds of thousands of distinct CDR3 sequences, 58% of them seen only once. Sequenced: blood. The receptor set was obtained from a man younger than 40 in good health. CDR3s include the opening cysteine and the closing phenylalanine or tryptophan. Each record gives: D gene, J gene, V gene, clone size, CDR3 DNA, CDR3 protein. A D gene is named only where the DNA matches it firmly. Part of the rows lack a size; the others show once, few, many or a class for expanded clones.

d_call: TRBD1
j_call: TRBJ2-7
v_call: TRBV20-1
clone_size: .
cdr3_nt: TGCAGTGCTAGACTCTACGGGACAGGTGGGACCTACGAGCAGTACTTC
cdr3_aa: CSARLYGTGGTYEQYF

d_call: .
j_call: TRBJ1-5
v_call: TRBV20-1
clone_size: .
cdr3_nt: TGCAGTGCTAGAGAGGACGGGATGGTAGGGAATCAGCCCCAGCATTTT
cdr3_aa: CSAREDGMVGNQPQHF

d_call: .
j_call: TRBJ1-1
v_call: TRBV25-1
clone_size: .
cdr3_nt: TGTGCCAGCATCGGGGCAGGGCCTTACACTGAAGCTTTCTTT
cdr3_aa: CASIGAGPYTEAFF

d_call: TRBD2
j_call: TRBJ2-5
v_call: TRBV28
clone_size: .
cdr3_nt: TGTGCCAGCAGTGAAGCGGGAGGGCCGTGGGAGGAGACCCAGTACTTC
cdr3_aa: CASSEAGGPWEETQYF

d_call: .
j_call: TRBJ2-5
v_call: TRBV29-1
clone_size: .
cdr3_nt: TGCAGCGCTGCGCTAGCGTCGGAGACCCAGTACTTC
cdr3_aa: CSAALASETQYF

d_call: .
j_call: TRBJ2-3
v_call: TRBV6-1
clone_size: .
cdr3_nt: TGTGCCAGCAGTGAACCTAGCACAGATACGCAGTATTTT
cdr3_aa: CASSEPSTDTQYF

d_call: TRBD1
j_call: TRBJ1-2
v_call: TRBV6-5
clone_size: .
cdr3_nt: TGTGCCAGCAGTGAGGACAGGGCAGCTAACTATGGCTACACCTTC
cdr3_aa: CASSEDRAANYGYTF

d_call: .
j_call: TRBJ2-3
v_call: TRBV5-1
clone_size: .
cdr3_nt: TGCGCCAGCAGCTTGAAGTGGCAGGGAGGCACAGATACGCAGTATTTT
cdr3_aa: CASSLKWQGGTDTQYF

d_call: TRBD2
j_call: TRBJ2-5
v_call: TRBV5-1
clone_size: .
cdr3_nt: TGCGCCAGCAGCTTTGTGGGACTAGCGGGAGTTCGGGAGACCCAGTACTTC
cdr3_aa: CASSFVGLAGVRETQYF

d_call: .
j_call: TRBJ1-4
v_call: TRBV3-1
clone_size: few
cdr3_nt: TGTGCCAGCAGCCCCTTGGGGATTCCAACTAATGAAAAACTGTTTTTT
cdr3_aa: CASSPLGIPTNEKLFF

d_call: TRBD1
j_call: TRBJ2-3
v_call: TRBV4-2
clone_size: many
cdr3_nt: TGTGCCAGCAGGGGGACAGGGCTAGATACGCAGTATTTT
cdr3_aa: CASRGTGLDTQYF

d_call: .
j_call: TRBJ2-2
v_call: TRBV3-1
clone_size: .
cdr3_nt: TGTGCCAGCAGCCAAGGCCTTAGAAACACCGGGGAGCTGTTTTTT
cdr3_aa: CASSQGLRNTGELFF

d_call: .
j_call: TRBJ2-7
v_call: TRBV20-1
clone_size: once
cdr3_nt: TGCAGTGCTAGAGACAGGGTGGGCTCTTACGAGCAGTACTTC
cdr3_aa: CSARDRVGSYEQYF

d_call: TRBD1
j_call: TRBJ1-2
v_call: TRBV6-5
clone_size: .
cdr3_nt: TGTGCCAGCAGTTACAGGGACAGGGGGGAATATGGCTACACCTTC
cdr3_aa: CASSYRDRGEYGYTF

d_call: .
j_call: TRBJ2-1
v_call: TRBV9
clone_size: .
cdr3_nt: TGTGCCAGCAGCGAAGGGGGACTATTATACAATGAGCAGTTCTTC
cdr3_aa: CASSEGGLLYNEQFF

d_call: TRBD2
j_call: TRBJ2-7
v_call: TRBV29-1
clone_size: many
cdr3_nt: TGCAGCGCCGAAGGGACTACAACCTACGAGCAGTACTTC
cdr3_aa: CSAEGTTTYEQYF